This TCR beta chain was profiled in a study of blood T cell repertoires in COVID-19. Study background: COVID-19 samples collected from the United States, Italy and Spain covered acute and convalescent phases. In each case, the material was cDNA or gDNA derived from T cells, B-cell-depleted T cells, or PBMCs.

In the authors' workflow: Using reference gene primer amplification, nucleated cell counts were estimated. TCRdb's copy holds only in-frame clones and misses some; the assay was immunoSEQ multiplex PCR. V and J calls and clone size follow that table, whereas D and trimming were derived from the DNA. The profile shows 70,000 to 95,000 clones, around 90% of them singletons. V was trimmed by 2 bases and J by 7 bases, leaving 14 bases between them. The CDR3 has 14 amino acids. In germline, CDR1 is MDHEN, CDR2 SYDVKM. Seattle participants joined during active infection and were tracked over time. Sequencing was done on a sample of peripheral blood. The chain links TRBV28 to TRBJ1-2, with D possibly matching TRBD1 (6 bases). This sequence originates from a man aged 50-59 years with COVID-19, enrolled during active disease. CDR3 sequence: CASSLIGRGLGYTF. The CDR3 nucleotides are TGTGCCAGCAGTTTAATCGGCAGGGGTCTTGGCTACACCTTC.